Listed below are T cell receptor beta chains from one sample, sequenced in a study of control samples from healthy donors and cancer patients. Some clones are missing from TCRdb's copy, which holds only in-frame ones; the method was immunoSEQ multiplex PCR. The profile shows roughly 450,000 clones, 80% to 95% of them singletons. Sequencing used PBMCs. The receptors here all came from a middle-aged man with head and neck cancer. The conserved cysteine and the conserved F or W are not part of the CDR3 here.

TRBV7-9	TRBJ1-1	ASSLGTREAF
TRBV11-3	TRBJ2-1	ASSKTGGGYNEQF
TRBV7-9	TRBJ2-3	ASSLGLATDTQY
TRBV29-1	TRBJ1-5	SVSSGGGNQPQH
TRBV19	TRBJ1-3	ASSTRQSSGNTIY
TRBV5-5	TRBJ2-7	ASSPGTSGRIYEQY
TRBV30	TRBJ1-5	AWTGGWNQPQH
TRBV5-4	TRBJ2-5	ASSVDETTQY
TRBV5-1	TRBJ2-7	ASSTSTSGGYEQY
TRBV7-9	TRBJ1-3	ASSPSSGNTIY
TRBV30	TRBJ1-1	AWVTLGREDTEAF
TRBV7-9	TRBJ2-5	ASSLLGSQETQY
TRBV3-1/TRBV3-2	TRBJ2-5	ASSLGPQETQY
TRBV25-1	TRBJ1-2	ASTRDPFYGYT